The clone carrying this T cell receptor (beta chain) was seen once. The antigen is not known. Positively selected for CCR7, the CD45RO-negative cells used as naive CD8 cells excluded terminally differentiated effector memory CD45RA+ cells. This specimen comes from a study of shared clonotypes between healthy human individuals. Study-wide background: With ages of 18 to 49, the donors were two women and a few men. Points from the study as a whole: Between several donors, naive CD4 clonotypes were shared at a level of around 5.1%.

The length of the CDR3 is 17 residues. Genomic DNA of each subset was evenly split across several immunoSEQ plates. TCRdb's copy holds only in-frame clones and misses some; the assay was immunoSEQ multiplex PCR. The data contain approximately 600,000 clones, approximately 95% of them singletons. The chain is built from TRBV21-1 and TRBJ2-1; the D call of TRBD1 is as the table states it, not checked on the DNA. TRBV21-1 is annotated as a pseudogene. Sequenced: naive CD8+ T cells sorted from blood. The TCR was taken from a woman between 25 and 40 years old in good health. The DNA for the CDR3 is TGTGCCAGCAGCAAAACGAGGACAGACCGAAGGTCCAATGAGCAGTTCTTC. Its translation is CASSKTRTDRRSNEQFF.